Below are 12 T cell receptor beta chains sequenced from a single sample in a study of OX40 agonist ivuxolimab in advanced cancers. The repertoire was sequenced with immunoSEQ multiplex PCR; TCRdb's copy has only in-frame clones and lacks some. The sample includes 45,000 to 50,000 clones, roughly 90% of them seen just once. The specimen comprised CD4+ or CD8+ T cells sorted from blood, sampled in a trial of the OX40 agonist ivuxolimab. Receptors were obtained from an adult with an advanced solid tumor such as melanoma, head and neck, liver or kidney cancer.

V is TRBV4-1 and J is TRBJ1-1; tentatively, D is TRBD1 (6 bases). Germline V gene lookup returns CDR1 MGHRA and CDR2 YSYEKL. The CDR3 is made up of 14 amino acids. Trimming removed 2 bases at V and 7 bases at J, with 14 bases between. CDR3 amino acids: CASSQYGGGLEAFF. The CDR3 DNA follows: TGCGCCAGCAGCCAATACGGAGGGGGGCTTGAAGCTTTCTTT.

Here the CDR3 DNA reads TGTGCCAGCAGCTTAGGGGGACTAGCTGTGGATACGCAGTATTTT. Protein sequence: CASSLGGLAVDTQYF. The rearrangement links TRBV7-9 to TRBJ2-3; TRBD2 aligns across 9 bases. The ends lost 1 base at V and 6 bases at J; junction bases unmatched: 5. Germline V gene lookup returns CDR1 SEHNR and CDR2 FQNEAQ (reference sequence). This CDR3 is built from 15 residues. Full variable domain (remainder filled in from reference TRBV7-9 and TRBJ2-3): DTGVSQNPRHKITKRGQNVTFRCDPISEHNRLYWYRQTLGQGPEFLTYFQNEAQLEKSRLLSDRFSAERPKGSFSTLEIQRTEQGDSAMYLCASSLGGLAVDTQYFGPGTRLTVL.

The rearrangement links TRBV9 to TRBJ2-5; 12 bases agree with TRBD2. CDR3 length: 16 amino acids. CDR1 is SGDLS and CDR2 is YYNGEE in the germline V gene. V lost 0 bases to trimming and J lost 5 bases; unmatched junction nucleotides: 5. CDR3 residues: CASSVEPGTSGETQYF. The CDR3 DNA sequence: TGTGCCAGCAGCGTAGAACCCGGGACTAGCGGGGAGACCCAGTACTTC.

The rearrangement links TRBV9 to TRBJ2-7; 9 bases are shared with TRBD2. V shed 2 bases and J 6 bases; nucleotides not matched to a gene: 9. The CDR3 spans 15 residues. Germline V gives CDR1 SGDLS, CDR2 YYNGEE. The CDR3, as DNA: TGTGCCAGCAGCGTGCTAGCGGGACTACGTGTCGAGCAGTACTTC. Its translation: CASSVLAGLRVEQYF.

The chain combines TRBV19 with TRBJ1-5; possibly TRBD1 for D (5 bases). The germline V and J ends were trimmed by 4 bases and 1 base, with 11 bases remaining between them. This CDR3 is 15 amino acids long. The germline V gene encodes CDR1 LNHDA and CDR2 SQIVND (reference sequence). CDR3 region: CASSTREESNQPQHF. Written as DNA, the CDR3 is TGTGCCAGTAGTACCAGGGAGGAGAGCAATCAGCCCCAGCATTTT.

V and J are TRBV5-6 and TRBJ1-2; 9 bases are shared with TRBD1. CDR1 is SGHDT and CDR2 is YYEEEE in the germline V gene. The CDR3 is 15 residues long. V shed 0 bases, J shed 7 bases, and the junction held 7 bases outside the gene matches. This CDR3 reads CASSLEGGQGFGYTF. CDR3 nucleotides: TGTGCCAGCAGCTTGGAGGGGGGACAGGGTTTTGGCTACACCTTC.

The CDR3 coding sequence is TGTGCCACCAGCAGAGATAGCGGGGGAGTGTACGAGCAGTACTTC. Translated: CATSRDSGGVYEQYF. V and J are TRBV15 and TRBJ2-7, with 9 bases fitting TRBD2. Germline-derived CDR1 and CDR2 are LNHNV and YYDKDF (reference sequence). The ends lost 0 bases at V and 4 bases at J; junction bases unmatched: 4. The CDR3 consists of 15 residues.

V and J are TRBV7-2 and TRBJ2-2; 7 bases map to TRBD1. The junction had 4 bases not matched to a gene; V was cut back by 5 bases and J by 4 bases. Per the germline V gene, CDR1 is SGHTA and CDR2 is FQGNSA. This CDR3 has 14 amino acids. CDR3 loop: CASSPDRVTGELFF. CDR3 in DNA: TGTGCCAGCAGCCCCGACAGGGTCACCGGGGAGCTGTTTTTT. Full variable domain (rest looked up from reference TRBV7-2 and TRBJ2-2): GAGVSQSPSNKVTEKGKDVELRCDPISGHTALYWYRQSLGQGLEFLIYFQGNSAPDKSGLPSDRFSAERTGGSVSTLTIQRTQQEDSAVYLCASSPDRVTGELFFGEGSRLTVL.

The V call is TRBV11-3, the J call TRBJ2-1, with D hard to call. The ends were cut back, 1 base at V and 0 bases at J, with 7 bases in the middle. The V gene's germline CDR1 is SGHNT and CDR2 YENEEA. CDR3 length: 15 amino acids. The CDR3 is CASSLVTNSYNEQFF. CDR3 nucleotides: TGTGCCAGCAGCTTAGTAACGAACTCCTACAATGAGCAGTTCTTC.

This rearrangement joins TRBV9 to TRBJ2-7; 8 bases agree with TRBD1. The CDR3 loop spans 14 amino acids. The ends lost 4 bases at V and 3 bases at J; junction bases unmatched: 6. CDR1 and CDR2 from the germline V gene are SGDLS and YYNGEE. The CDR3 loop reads CASSPRTGNYEQYF. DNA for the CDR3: TGTGCCAGCAGCCCCCGGACAGGGAACTACGAGCAGTACTTC.

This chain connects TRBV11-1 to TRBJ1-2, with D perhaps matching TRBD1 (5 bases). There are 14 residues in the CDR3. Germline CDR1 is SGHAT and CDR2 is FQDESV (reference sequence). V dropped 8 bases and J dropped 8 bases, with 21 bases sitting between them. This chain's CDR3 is CASGLGGYREGYTF. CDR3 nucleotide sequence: TGTGCCAGCGGCCTGGGGGGATACAGAGAAGGCTACACCTTC.

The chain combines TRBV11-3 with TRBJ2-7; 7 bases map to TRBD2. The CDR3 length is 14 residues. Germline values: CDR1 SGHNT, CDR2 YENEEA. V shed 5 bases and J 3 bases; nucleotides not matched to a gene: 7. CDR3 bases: TGTGCCAGCAGCCCAGCGGGGCGGAACTACGAGCAGTACTTC. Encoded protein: CASSPAGRNYEQYF.